This T cell receptor beta chain was recovered during a study of shared clonotypes between healthy human individuals. Data came from immunoSEQ multiplex PCR; TCRdb stores just in-frame clones and leaves some out. Of hundreds of thousands of clones listed, about three quarters are singletons. Donors, without exception, were Caucasian adults residing in Nashville, Tennessee. Some 90 million PBMCs supplied genomic DNA for unsorted samples. CDR1 MNHEY and CDR2 SVGAGI come from the germline V gene. The CDR3 runs to 16 residues. V gave up 0 bases and J gave up 0 bases, with 8 bases separating them. The sample comprised PBMCs. V usage is TRBV6-5 and J usage is TRBJ2-2; D remains unclear. The sequence derives from a woman between 35 and 50 years old in good health. Some clones in this sample may be carry-over from other donors' samples. The CDR3, as DNA: TGTGCCAGCAGTTACTCCCGCGGATCGAACACCGGGGAGCTGTTTTTT. It encodes CASSYSRGSNTGELFF.